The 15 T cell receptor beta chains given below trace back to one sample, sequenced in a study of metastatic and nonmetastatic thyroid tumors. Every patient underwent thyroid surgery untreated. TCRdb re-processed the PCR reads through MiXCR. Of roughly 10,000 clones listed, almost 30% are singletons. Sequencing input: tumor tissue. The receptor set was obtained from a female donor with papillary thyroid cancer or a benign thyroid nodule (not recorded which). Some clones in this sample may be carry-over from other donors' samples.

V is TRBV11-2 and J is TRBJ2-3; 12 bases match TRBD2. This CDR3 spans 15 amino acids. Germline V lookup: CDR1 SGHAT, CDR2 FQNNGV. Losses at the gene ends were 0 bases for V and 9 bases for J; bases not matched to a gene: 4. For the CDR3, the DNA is TGTGCCAGCAGCTTAGACAGACTAGCGGGAGTCACGCAGTATTTT. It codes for CASSLDRLAGVTQYF.

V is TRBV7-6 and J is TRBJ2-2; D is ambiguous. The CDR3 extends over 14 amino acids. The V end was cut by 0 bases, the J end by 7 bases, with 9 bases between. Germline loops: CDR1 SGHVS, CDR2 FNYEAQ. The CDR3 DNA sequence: TGTGCCAGCAGCTTAGCGGCCCCGGACGGGGAGCTGTTTTTT. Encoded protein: CASSLAAPDGELFF.

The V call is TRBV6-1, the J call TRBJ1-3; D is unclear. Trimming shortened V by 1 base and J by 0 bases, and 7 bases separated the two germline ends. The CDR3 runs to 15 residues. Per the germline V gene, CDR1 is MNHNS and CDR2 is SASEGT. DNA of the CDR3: TGTGCCAGCAGTGAAGTGCCCAGCTCTGGAAACACCATATATTTT. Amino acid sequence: CASSEVPSSGNTIYF.

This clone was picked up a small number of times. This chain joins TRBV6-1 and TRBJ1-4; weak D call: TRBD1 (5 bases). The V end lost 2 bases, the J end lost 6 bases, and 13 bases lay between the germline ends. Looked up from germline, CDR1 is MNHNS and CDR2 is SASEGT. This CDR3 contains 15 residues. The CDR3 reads CASSEKGDVYEKLFF. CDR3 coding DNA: TGTGCCAGCAGTGAAAAAGGGGACGTTTATGAAAAACTGTTTTTT.

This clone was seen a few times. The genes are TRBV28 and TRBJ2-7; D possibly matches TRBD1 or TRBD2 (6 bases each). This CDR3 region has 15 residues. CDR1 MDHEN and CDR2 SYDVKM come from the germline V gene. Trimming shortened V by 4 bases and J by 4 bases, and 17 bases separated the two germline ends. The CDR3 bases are TGTGCCAGCAGTTCGTTAGGGGGGCGCGGGTACGAGCAGTACTTC. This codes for CASSSLGGRGYEQYF.

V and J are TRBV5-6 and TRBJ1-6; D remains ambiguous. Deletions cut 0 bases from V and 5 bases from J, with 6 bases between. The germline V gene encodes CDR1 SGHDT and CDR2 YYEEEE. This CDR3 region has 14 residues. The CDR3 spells CASSLEQNNSPLHF. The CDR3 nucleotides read TGTGCCAGCAGCTTGGAACAAAATAATTCACCCCTCCACTTT.

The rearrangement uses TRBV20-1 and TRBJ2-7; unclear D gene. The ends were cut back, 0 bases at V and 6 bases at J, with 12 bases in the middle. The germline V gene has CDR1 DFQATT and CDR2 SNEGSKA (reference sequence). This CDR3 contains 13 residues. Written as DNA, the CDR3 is TGCAGTGCTAGAGATTTGACTCAAGGCGAGCAGTACTTC. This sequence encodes CSARDLTQGEQYF.

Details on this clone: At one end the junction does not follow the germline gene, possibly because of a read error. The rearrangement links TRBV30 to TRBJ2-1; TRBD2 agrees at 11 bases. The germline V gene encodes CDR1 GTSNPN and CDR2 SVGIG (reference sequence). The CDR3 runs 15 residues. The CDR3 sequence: CAWRLAGGRDNEQFF. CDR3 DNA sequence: TGTGCCTGGAGATTAGCGGGAGGGCGGGACAACGAGCAGTTCTTC.

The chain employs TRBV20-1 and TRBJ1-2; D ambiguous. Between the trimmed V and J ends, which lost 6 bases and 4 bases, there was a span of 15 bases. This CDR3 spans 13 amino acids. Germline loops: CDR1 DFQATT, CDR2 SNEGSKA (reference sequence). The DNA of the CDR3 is TGCAGTGCAGCAGAAGGACGGACCTATGGCTACACCTTC. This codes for CSAAEGRTYGYTF.

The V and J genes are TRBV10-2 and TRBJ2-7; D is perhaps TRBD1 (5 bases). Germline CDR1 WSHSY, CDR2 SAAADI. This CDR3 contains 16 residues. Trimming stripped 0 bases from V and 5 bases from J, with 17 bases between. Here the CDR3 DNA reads TGCGCCAGCAGTGAGTCCCAGGGTTCCTTCATCCACGAGCAGTACTTC. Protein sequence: CASSESQGSFIHEQYF.

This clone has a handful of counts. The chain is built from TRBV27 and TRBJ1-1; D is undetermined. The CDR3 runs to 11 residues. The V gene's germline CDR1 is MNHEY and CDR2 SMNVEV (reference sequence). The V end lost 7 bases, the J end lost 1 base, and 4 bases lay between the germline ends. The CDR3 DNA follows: TGTGCCAGCAAGGCGAACACTGAAGCTTTCTTT. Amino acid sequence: CASKANTEAFF.

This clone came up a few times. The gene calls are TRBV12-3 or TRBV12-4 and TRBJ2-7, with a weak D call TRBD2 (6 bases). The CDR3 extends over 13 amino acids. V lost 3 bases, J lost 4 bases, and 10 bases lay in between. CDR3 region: CASSFGEAYEQYF. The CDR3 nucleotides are TGTGCCAGCAGTTTCGGGGAGGCGTACGAGCAGTACTTC.

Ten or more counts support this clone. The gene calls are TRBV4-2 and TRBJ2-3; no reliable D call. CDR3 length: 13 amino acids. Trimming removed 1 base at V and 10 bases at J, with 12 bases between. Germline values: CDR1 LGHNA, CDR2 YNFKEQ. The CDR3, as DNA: TGTGCCAGCAGCCAAGGGACCGACGGTCCGCAGTATTTT. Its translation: CASSQGTDGPQYF.

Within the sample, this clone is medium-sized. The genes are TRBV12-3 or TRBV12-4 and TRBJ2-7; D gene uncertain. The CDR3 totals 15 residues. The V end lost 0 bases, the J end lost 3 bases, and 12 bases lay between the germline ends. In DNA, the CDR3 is TGTGCCAGCAGTTTAGCGTCTTACAGCTTCTACGAGCAGTACTTC. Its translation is CASSLASYSFYEQYF.

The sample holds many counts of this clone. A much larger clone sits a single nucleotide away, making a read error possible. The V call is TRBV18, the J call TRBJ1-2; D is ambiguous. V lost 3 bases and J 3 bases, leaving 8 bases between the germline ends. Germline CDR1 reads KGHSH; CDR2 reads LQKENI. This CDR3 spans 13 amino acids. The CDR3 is CASSPSWDYGYTF. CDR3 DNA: TGTGCCAGCTCACCCAGTTGGGACTATGGCTACACCTTC.